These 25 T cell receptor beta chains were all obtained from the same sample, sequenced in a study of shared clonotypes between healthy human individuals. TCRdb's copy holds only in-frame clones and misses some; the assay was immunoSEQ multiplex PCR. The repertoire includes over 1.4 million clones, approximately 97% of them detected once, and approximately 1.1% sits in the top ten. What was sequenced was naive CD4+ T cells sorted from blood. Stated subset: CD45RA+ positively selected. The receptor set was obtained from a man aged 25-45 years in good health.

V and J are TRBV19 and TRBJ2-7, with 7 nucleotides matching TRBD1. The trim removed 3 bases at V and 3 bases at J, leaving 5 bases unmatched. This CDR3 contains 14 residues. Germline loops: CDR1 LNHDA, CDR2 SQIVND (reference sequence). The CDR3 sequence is CASSILAGGYEQYF. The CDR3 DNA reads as TGTGCCAGTAGTATTCTGGCAGGGGGCTACGAGCAGTACTTC.

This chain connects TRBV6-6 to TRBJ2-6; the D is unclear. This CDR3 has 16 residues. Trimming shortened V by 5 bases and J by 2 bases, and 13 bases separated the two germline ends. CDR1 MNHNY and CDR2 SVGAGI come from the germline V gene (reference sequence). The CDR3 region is CASSPPPIAGANVLTF. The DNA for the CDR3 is TGTGCCAGCAGTCCCCCCCCTATCGCTGGGGCCAACGTCCTGACTTTC.

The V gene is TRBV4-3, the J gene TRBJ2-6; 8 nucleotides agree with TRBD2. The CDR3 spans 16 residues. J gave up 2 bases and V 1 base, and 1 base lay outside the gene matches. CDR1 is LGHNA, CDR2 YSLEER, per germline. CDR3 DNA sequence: TGCGCCAGCAGCCAAGCGGGAGGGGCTGGGGCCAACGTCCTGACTTTC. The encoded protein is CASSQAGGAGANVLTF.

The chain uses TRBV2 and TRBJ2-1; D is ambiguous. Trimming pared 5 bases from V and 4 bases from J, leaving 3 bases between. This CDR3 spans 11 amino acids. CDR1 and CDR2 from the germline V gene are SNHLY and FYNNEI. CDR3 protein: CASSQYNEQFF. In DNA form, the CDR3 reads TGTGCCAGCAGTCAGTACAATGAGCAGTTCTTC.

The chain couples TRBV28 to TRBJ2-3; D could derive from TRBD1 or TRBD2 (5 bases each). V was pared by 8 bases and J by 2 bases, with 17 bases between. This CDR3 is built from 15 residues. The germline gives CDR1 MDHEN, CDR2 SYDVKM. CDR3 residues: CASSVGTSPTDTQYF. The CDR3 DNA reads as TGTGCCAGCTCGGTTGGGACGAGCCCCACAGATACGCAGTATTTT.

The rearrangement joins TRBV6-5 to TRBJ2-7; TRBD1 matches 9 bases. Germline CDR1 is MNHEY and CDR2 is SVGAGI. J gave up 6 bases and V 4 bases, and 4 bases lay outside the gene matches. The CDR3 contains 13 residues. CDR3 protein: CASSSQGAGEQYF. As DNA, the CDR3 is TGTGCCAGCAGTTCACAGGGGGCGGGCGAGCAGTACTTC.

The CDR3 loop reads CATQQGQETQYF. The CDR3, as DNA: TGTGCCACCCAGCAAGGCCAAGAGACCCAGTACTTC. The chain employs TRBV19 and TRBJ2-5; D uncertain. Trimming stripped 10 bases from V and 1 base from J, with 10 bases between. This CDR3 region has 12 residues. Germline V lookup: CDR1 LNHDA, CDR2 SQIVND (reference sequence).

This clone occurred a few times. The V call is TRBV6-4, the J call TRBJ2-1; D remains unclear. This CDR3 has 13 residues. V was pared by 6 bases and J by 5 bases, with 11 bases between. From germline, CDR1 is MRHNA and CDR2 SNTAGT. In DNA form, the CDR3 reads TGTGCCAGCAGCCAAGTAATCGACAATGAGCAGTTCTTC. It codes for CASSQVIDNEQFF.

CDR3 sequence: CASSPRTGLHEQYF. The CDR3 coding sequence is TGTGCCAGCAGCCCCAGGACAGGGCTTCACGAGCAGTACTTC. The genes are TRBV9 and TRBJ2-7; 8 bases fit TRBD1. In germline, CDR1 is SGDLS, CDR2 YYNGEE. J was trimmed by 5 bases and V by 4 bases; bases with no gene match: 8. This CDR3 spans 14 amino acids.

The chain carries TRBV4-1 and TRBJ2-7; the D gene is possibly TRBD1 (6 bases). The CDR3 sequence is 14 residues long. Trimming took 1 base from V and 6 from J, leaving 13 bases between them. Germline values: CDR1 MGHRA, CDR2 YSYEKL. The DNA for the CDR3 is TGCGCCAGCAGCCAAGTACAGGGTCGGGGCGAGCAGTACTTC. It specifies CASSQVQGRGEQYF.

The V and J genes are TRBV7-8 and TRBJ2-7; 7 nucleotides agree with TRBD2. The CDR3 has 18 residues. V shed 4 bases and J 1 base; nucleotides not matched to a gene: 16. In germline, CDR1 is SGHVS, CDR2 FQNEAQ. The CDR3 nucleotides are TGTGCCAGCAGCTCCCGACTTCAAAGCGGGAAAGCGTCCTACGAGCAGTACTTC. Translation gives CASSSRLQSGKASYEQYF. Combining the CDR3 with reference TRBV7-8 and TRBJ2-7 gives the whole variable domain GAGVSQSPRYKVAKRGQDVALRCDPISGHVSLFWYQQALGQGPEFLTYFQNEAQLDKSGLPSDRFFAERPEGSVSTLKIQRTQQEDSAVYLCASSSRLQSGKASYEQYFGPGTRLTVT.

CDR3 residues: CASSIGTGGFGPQHF. For the CDR3, the DNA is TGTGCCAGTAGTATAGGGACAGGGGGTTTTGGGCCCCAGCATTTT. The rearrangement joins TRBV19 to TRBJ1-5; 10 bases line up with TRBD1. Germline V gives CDR1 LNHDA, CDR2 SQIVND (reference sequence). Losses at the gene ends were 1 base for V and 9 bases for J; bases not matched to a gene: 6. The CDR3 has 15 amino acids.

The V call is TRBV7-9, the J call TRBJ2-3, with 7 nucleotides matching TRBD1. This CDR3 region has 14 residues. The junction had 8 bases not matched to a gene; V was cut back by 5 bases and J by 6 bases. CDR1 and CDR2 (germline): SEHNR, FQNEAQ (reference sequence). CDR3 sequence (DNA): TGTGCCAGCAGCACCCGACAGGGTACCGATACGCAGTATTTT. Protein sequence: CASSTRQGTDTQYF.

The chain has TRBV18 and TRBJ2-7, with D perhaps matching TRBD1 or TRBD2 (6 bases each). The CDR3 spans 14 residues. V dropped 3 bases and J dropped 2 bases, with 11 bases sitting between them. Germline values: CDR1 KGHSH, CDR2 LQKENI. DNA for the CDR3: TGTGCCAGCTCACCCAGGGGACTTACCTACGAGCAGTACTTC. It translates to CASSPRGLTYEQYF. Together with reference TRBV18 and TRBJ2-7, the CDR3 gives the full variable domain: NAGVMQNPRHLVRRRGQEARLRCSPMKGHSHVYWYRQLPEEGLKFMVYLQKENIIDESGMPKERFSAEFPKEGPSILRIQQVVRGDSAAYFCASSPRGLTYEQYFGPGTRLTVT.

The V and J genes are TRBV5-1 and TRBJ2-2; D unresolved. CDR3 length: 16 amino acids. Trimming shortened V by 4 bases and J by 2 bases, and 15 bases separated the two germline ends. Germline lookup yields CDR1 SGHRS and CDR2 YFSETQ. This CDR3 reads CASSPPVIANTGELFF. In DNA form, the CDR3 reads TGCGCCAGCAGCCCTCCGGTTATAGCCAACACCGGGGAGCTGTTTTTT.

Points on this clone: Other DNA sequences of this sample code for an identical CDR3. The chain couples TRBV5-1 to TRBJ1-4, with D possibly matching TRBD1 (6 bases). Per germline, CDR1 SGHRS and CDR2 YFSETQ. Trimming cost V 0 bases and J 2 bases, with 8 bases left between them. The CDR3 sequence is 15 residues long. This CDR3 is CASSLAGATNEKLFF. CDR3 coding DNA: TGCGCCAGCAGCTTGGCAGGGGCCACTAATGAAAAACTGTTTTTT.

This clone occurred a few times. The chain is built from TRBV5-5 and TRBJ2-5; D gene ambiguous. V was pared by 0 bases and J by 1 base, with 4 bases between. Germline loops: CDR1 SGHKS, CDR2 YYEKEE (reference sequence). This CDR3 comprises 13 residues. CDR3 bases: TGTGCCAGCAGCTTGGGAGTCCAAGAGACCCAGTACTTC. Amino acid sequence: CASSLGVQETQYF.

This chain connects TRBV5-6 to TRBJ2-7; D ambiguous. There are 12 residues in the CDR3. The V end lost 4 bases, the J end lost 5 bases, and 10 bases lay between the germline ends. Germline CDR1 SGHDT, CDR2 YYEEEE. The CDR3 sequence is CASSGQIHEQYF. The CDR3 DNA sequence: TGTGCCAGCAGCGGGCAGATCCACGAGCAGTACTTC.

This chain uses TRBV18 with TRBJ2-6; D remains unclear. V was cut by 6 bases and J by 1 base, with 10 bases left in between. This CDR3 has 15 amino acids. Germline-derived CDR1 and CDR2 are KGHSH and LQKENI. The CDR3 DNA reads TGTGCCAGCTCGCAACAAGCGTCTGGGGCCAACGTCCTGACTTTC. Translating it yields CASSQQASGANVLTF.

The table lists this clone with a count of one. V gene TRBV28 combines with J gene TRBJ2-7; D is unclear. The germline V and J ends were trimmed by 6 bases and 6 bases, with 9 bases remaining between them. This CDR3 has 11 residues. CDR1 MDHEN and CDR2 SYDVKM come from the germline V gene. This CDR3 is CASRIQSEQYF. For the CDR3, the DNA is TGTGCCAGCAGAATTCAATCCGAGCAGTACTTC.

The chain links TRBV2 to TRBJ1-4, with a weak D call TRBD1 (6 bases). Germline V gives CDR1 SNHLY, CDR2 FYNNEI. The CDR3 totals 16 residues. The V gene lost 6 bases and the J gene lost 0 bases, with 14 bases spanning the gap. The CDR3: CASRFDRTPTNEKLFF. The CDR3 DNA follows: TGTGCCAGCAGATTCGACAGGACCCCAACTAATGAAAAACTGTTTTTT.

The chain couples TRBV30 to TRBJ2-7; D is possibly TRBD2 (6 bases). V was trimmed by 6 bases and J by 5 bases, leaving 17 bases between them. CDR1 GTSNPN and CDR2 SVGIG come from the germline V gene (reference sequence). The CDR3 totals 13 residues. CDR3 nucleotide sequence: TGTGCCTGCGGTGGGGGGAGCCGCCACGAGCAGTACTTC. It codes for CACGGGSRHEQYF.

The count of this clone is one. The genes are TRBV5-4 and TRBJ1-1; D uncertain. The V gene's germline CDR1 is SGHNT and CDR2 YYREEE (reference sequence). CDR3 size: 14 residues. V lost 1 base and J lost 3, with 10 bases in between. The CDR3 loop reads CASSLTVAHTEAFF. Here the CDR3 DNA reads TGTGCCAGCAGCTTGACCGTGGCCCACACTGAAGCTTTCTTT. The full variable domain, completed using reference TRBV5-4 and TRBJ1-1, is ETGVTQSPTHLIKTRGQQVTLRCSSQSGHNTVSWYQQALGQGPQFIFQYYREEENGRGNFPPRFSGLQFPNYSSELNVNALELDDSALYLCASSLTVAHTEAFFGQGTRLTVV.

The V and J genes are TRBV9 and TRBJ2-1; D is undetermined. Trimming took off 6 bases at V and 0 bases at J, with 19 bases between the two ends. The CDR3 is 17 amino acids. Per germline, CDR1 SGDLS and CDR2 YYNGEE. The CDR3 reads CASNKVNGRSSYNEQFF. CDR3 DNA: TGTGCCAGCAATAAAGTCAATGGCCGGAGCTCCTACAATGAGCAGTTCTTC.

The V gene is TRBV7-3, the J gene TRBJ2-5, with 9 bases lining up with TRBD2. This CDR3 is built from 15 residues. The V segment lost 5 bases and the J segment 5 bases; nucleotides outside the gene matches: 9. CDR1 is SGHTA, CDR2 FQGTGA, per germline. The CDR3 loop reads CASSPGGGRVETQYF. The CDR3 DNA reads TGTGCCAGCAGCCCCGGGGGCGGGAGGGTGGAGACCCAGTACTTC.